This TCR beta chain was obtained from a study of blood T cell repertoires in COVID-19. Some clones are missing from TCRdb's copy, which holds only in-frame ones; the method was immunoSEQ multiplex PCR. This sample has over 150,000 clones; approximately 80% occur once, and the top ten carry 3.5% to 4.5%. This CDR3 has 15 residues. The V and J ends lost 4 bases and 5 bases, in that order; junction bases with no gene match: 10. Looked up from germline, CDR1 is LNHDA and CDR2 is SQIVND (reference sequence). The sequence was collected from a woman at least 80 years old with acute or convalescent COVID-19. This chain links TRBV19 with TRBJ2-5; TRBD2 agrees at 7 bases. The sample taken for sequencing was peripheral blood. CDR3 residues: CASSTRTGTKETQYF. CDR3 nucleotide sequence: TGTGCCAGTAGTACGCGGACGGGGACTAAGGAGACCCAGTACTTC.